Listed below are T cell receptor beta chains from one sample, sequenced in a study of blood T cell repertoires in COVID-19. Measured with immunoSEQ multiplex PCR; TCRdb has only the in-frame clones, and not every one. Of about 200,000 clones in the sample, roughly nine tenths were seen once. Material for sequencing was peripheral blood. These receptors came from a woman aged 45-65 years with COVID-19, enrolled during active disease. Both conserved end residues are part of each CDR3. Fields, in order: V gene, clone size, J gene, D gene, CDR3 DNA, CDR3 protein. D genes are given only for firm matches. Expanded clones are given a class, and other clones once, few, many or no size at all.

V: TRBV7-9; size: few; J: TRBJ2-7; D: NA; DNA: TGTGCCAGCAGCTCACAGGGATCCTACGAGCAGTACTTC; CDR3: CASSSQGSYEQYF
V: TRBV3-1/TRBV3-2; size: NA; J: TRBJ2-7; D: NA; DNA: TGTGCCAGCAGCATGACAGGTAACCCCTACGAGCAGTACTTC; CDR3: CASSMTGNPYEQYF
V: TRBV10-3; size: NA; J: TRBJ2-1; D: NA; DNA: TGTGCCATCAGTGAGCGGGGTAGTGATGAGCAGTTCTTC; CDR3: CAISERGSDEQFF
V: TRBV27; size: NA; J: TRBJ2-7; D: TRBD1; DNA: TGTGCCAGCAGGGCAGGGGGCTATAGGCAGTACTTC; CDR3: CASRAGGYRQYF
V: TRBV5-4; size: NA; J: TRBJ1-2; D: NA; DNA: TGTGCCAGCAGCTCCTCAGGGGCTTATGGCTACACCTTC; CDR3: CASSSSGAYGYTF
V: TRBV19; size: NA; J: TRBJ2-3; D: NA; DNA: TGTGCCAGTAGTACCGCGATCATGGATACGCAGTATTTT; CDR3: CASSTAIMDTQYF
V: TRBV20-1; size: NA; J: TRBJ1-2; D: NA; DNA: TGCAGTGCTAGAGAGCGGGCCCCCCCCACCTTC; CDR3: CSARERAPPTF
V: TRBV4-2; size: NA; J: TRBJ1-5; D: NA; DNA: TGTGCCAGCAGCCAAGGAAGGGAGGGGAGTCAGCCCCAGCATTTT; CDR3: CASSQGREGSQPQHF
V: TRBV10-3; size: few; J: TRBJ2-7; D: NA; DNA: TGTGCCATCAGTGAACCCGGGAGAAGCTACGAGCAGTACTTC; CDR3: CAISEPGRSYEQYF
V: TRBV11-3; size: once; J: TRBJ1-1; D: NA; DNA: TGTGCCAGCAGCTTAATGGCCCTAACAGGCAACACTGAAGCTTTCTTT; CDR3: CASSLMALTGNTEAFF
V: TRBV7-2; size: once; J: TRBJ2-4; D: TRBD1; DNA: TGTGCCAGCAGCTACCCGGGACAGGGTTGGAACATTCAGTACTTC; CDR3: CASSYPGQGWNIQYF
V: TRBV30; size: NA; J: TRBJ2-3; D: NA; DNA: TGTGCCTGGAGTGTAAACGGTGGCACAGATACGCAGTATTTT; CDR3: CAWSVNGGTDTQYF
V: TRBV19; size: NA; J: TRBJ1-6; D: NA; DNA: TGTGCCAGTACCGACAGCCCAAGCTCCTATAATTCACCCCTCCACTTT; CDR3: CASTDSPSSYNSPLHF
V: TRBV27; size: NA; J: TRBJ2-5; D: NA; DNA: TGTGCCAGCATGGACAGCCAAGAGACCCAGTACTTC; CDR3: CASMDSQETQYF
V: TRBV6-2/TRBV6-3; size: NA; J: TRBJ1-5; D: NA; DNA: TGTGCCAGCAGTTACACGAGGGAGGACTCGTGGGTACATCAGCCCCAGCATTTT; CDR3: CASSYTREDSWVHQPQHF
V: TRBV5-6; size: NA; J: TRBJ2-7; D: NA; DNA: TGTGCCAGCAGCTCCATCAGGGGCGAGCAGTACTTC; CDR3: CASSSIRGEQYF
V: TRBV3-1/TRBV3-2; size: few; J: TRBJ1-5; D: NA; DNA: TGTGCCAGCAGCCCAGTGGGGCTGGGACAGCCCCAGCATTTT; CDR3: CASSPVGLGQPQHF
V: TRBV5-4; size: NA; J: TRBJ2-7; D: TRBD1; DNA: TGTGCCAGCAGCCCGGACAGGAGATACGAGCAGTACTTC; CDR3: CASSPDRRYEQYF
V: TRBV19; size: NA; J: TRBJ2-6; D: TRBD1; DNA: TGTGCCAGTAGTCGGGACGCTAGACAGGGGTCTGTGGCTGGGGCCAACGTCCTGACTTTC; CDR3: CASSRDARQGSVAGANVLTF
V: TRBV6-5; size: NA; J: TRBJ1-5; D: NA; DNA: TGTGCCAGCAGGATTGACACAGGGAGCAATCAGCCCCAGCATTTT; CDR3: CASRIDTGSNQPQHF
V: TRBV11-3; size: NA; J: TRBJ2-2; D: TRBD1; DNA: TGTGCCAGCAGCGGGACAGGGATCACCGGGGAGCTGTTTTTT; CDR3: CASSGTGITGELFF
V: TRBV10-3; size: NA; J: TRBJ2-3; D: TRBD2; DNA: TGTGCCATCTCTGGTCTAGCGGGGGACACAGATACGCAGTATTTT; CDR3: CAISGLAGDTDTQYF
V: TRBV19; size: NA; J: TRBJ2-2; D: TRBD2; DNA: TGTGCCAGTTTGAAGTTAAGCGGGGGGGCGAACACCGGGGAGCTGTTTTTT; CDR3: CASLKLSGGANTGELFF
V: TRBV27; size: NA; J: TRBJ2-7; D: NA; DNA: TGTGCCAGCAGTTTAGAAGGAGGGGAATACCGCGAGCAGTACTTC; CDR3: CASSLEGGEYREQYF
V: TRBV6-6; size: NA; J: TRBJ2-3; D: NA; DNA: TGTGCCAGCAGCATCAGGGGACCTACGCAGTATTTT; CDR3: CASSIRGPTQYF
V: TRBV6-4; size: NA; J: TRBJ2-7; D: NA; DNA: TGTGCCAGCAGTGACTCCGGTATGAGTGCCGAGCAGTACTTC; CDR3: CASSDSGMSAEQYF
V: TRBV3-1/TRBV3-2; size: NA; J: TRBJ2-5; D: NA; DNA: TGTGCCAGCAGCCGCATGCACAGGCCCCAAGAGACCCAGTACTTC; CDR3: CASSRMHRPQETQYF
V: TRBV18; size: NA; J: TRBJ1-4; D: NA; DNA: TGTGCCAGCTCACCGTTTTTTGGGGAGAACGAAAAACTGTTTTTT; CDR3: CASSPFFGENEKLFF
V: TRBV27; size: NA; J: TRBJ1-2; D: NA; DNA: TGTGCCAGCAGTCCCTTTATGTTGGGGGGCTATGGCTACACCTTC; CDR3: CASSPFMLGGYGYTF
V: TRBV6-1; size: NA; J: TRBJ1-5; D: NA; DNA: TGTGCCAGCAGTGAAGCGACAGGTTACCTCGGGCCCCAGCATTTT; CDR3: CASSEATGYLGPQHF
V: TRBV5-6; size: once; J: TRBJ1-4; D: NA; DNA: TGTGCCAGCAGCTTGCCGGGGCGGGGGACAAATGAAAAACTGTTTTTT; CDR3: CASSLPGRGTNEKLFF
V: TRBV2; size: NA; J: TRBJ2-4; D: NA; DNA: TGTGCCAGCAGGCCGGTTAAAAACATTCAGTACTTC; CDR3: CASRPVKNIQYF
V: TRBV30; size: once; J: TRBJ2-3; D: NA; DNA: TGTGCCGGTAGGGCAGGGGGCACAGATACGCAGTATTTT; CDR3: CAGRAGGTDTQYF
V: TRBV11-2; size: NA; J: TRBJ1-2; D: NA; DNA: TGTGCCAGCAGCGGCAACAGGGCCCTCCTCTATGGCTACACCTTC; CDR3: CASSGNRALLYGYTF
V: TRBV11-3; size: NA; J: TRBJ2-3; D: NA; DNA: TGTGCCAGCAGCCTTCTAAGGGGTGGGCCAGATACGCAGTATTTT; CDR3: CASSLLRGGPDTQYF
V: TRBV7-9; size: NA; J: TRBJ1-1; D: TRBD1; DNA: TGTGCCAGCAGCTTTAGTCTACAGGGGCCCGCCACTGAAGCTTTCTTT; CDR3: CASSFSLQGPATEAFF
V: TRBV5-1; size: few; J: TRBJ1-5; D: NA; DNA: TGCGCCAGCAGTAGGGGGATTAATCAGCCCCAGCATTTT; CDR3: CASSRGINQPQHF
V: TRBV5-5; size: NA; J: TRBJ2-1; D: NA; DNA: TGTGCCAGCAGCCATGACATGTGGGGCACCTTCTCCTACAATGAGCAGTTCTTC; CDR3: CASSHDMWGTFSYNEQFF
V: TRBV27; size: NA; J: TRBJ1-1; D: NA; DNA: TGTGCCAGCAGTTTACATTTACAGATGAACACTGAAGCTTTCTTT; CDR3: CASSLHLQMNTEAFF
V: TRBV7-2; size: NA; J: TRBJ2-2; D: TRBD2; DNA: TGTGCCAGCAGCTTAGGGGGCGGGGGTTACTACACCGGGGAGCTGTTTTTT; CDR3: CASSLGGGGYYTGELFF
V: TRBV4-3; size: once; J: TRBJ2-7; D: NA; DNA: TGCGCCAGCAGCCAAGGCCCAGGGCCCCTTTACGAGCAGTACTTC; CDR3: CASSQGPGPLYEQYF
V: TRBV6-5; size: NA; J: TRBJ1-6; D: TRBD1; DNA: TGTGCCAGCAGTTACTCTATCGGGACAGGAAATTCACCCCTCCACTTT; CDR3: CASSYSIGTGNSPLHF
V: TRBV11-3; size: NA; J: TRBJ2-7; D: NA; DNA: TGTGCCAGCAGCTTAGCCCGGGACAACTCCTACGAGCAGTACTTC; CDR3: CASSLARDNSYEQYF
V: TRBV5-4; size: NA; J: TRBJ2-7; D: NA; DNA: TGTGCCAGCAGCTTGGTAGCGGGACAGGGAGGCGAGCAGTACTTC; CDR3: CASSLVAGQGGEQYF
V: TRBV9; size: NA; J: TRBJ2-3; D: NA; DNA: TGTGCCAGCAGCCCCTCAAGGGGGACAGATACGCAGTATTTT; CDR3: CASSPSRGTDTQYF
V: TRBV14; size: few; J: TRBJ1-2; D: NA; DNA: TGTGCCAGCAGCCGAGACACGGGGGTCTACTATGGCTACACCTTC; CDR3: CASSRDTGVYYGYTF
V: TRBV12-3/TRBV12-4; size: NA; J: TRBJ1-3; D: NA; DNA: TGTGCCAGCAGTTTTGGGGGGGGGCACGGCATATATTTT; CDR3: CASSFGGGHGIYF
V: TRBV30; size: NA; J: TRBJ2-5; D: TRBD1; DNA: TGTGCCTGGAGCGTGTCCCCGGGACAGATGGAGACCCAGTACTTC; CDR3: CAWSVSPGQMETQYF
V: TRBV20-1; size: NA; J: TRBJ2-3; D: TRBD1; DNA: TGCAGTGCTAGTTCACGACAGGGAACCTCAGATACGCAGTATTTT; CDR3: CSASSRQGTSDTQYF
V: TRBV5-1; size: NA; J: TRBJ2-2; D: NA; DNA: TGCGCCAGCAGCCGGGAGCCTCGGGAGACCGGGGAGCTGTTTTTT; CDR3: CASSREPRETGELFF
V: TRBV9; size: NA; J: TRBJ1-4; D: NA; DNA: TGTGCCAGCAGCGACAGGGCAGGCGGCGGGGAAAAACTGTTTTTT; CDR3: CASSDRAGGGEKLFF
V: TRBV30; size: few; J: TRBJ1-2; D: TRBD1; DNA: TGTGCCTGGAGCGGGACAGGAGGGATGGGATACTATGGCTACACCTTC; CDR3: CAWSGTGGMGYYGYTF
V: TRBV6-5; size: NA; J: TRBJ2-7; D: TRBD1; DNA: TGTGCCAGCAGTCGACAGGGGATGACCCCCTACGAGCAGTACTTC; CDR3: CASSRQGMTPYEQYF